These 28 T cell receptor beta chains share one sample of origin, sequenced in a study of T cells in Graves' hyperthyroidism and ophthalmopathy. Regions amplified from RNA transcripts were the TCR beta CDR3 regions. First-round RT-PCR targeting the TCR CDR3 was performed with the HTBI primer set. TCRdb independently ran MiXCR on the multiplex PCR reads; one entry per CDR3 protein. The sample holds over 450,000 distinct CDR3 sequences, over 15% seen once. Sequencing was performed on blood. These receptors were obtained from a woman under 30 with Graves' ophthalmopathy.

In this sample, this clonotype turned up a few times. This chain links TRBV10-1 with TRBJ2-7; D possibly corresponds to TRBD1 (6 bases). CDR3 length equals 15 residues. Germline loops: CDR1 WNHNN, CDR2 SYGVQD (reference sequence). V gave up 2 bases and J gave up 2 bases, with 13 bases separating them. CDR3 DNA: TGCGCCAGCAGTGAGGGCCCTGACAGGACCTACGAGCAGTACTTC. Protein sequence: CASSEGPDRTYEQYF.

This clonotype has only one observation. The CDR3 coding sequence is TGTGCCAGCAGCATACTAGCGGGAGGGCTAAACACCGGGGAGCTGTTTTTT. It yields the protein CASSILAGGLNTGELFF. The chain recombines TRBV9 with TRBJ2-2; 13 bases agree with TRBD2. Per germline, CDR1 SGDLS and CDR2 YYNGEE. This CDR3 is 17 amino acids long. Trimming took 4 bases from V and 2 from J; bases not matched to a gene: 5.

In this sample, this clonotype turned up a few times. The chain joins TRBV15 to TRBJ1-5; D not certain. The germline CDR1 and CDR2 sequences are LNHNV and YYDKDF (reference sequence). This CDR3 spans 15 amino acids. V was pared by 2 bases and J by 7 bases, with 15 bases between. Here the CDR3 DNA reads TGTGCCACCAGCAGACCCGACTTCGGTGGCCAGCCCCAGCATTTT. It specifies CATSRPDFGGQPQHF.

The CDR3 DNA reads TGTGCCAGCAGCACCGCGATGGGGATCTACGAGCAGTACTTC. This sequence encodes CASSTAMGIYEQYF. The genes are TRBV5-5 and TRBJ2-7; D not certain. V was trimmed by 4 bases and J by 3 bases, leaving 14 bases between them. The CDR3 sequence is 14 residues long. CDR1 is SGHKS, CDR2 YYEKEE, per germline (reference sequence). Using reference TRBV5-5 and TRBJ2-7 for the parts outside the CDR3, the full variable domain is DAGVTQSPTHLIKTRGQQVTLRCSPISGHKSVSWYQQVLGQGPQFIFQYYEKEERGRGNFPDRFSARQFPNYSSELNVNALLLGDSALYLCASSTAMGIYEQYFGPGTRLTVT.

Ten or more counts support this clonotype. This chain uses TRBV3-1 with TRBJ1-5, with D uncertain. In germline, CDR1 is LGHDT, CDR2 YNNKEL (reference sequence). The V end was cut by 1 base, the J end by 2 bases, with 9 bases between. The CDR3 consists of 15 residues. This CDR3 reads CASSQGAGGNQPQHF. The CDR3 coding sequence is TGTGCCAGCAGCCAAGGGGCAGGCGGCAATCAGCCCCAGCATTTT. The variable domain in full, with the rest retrieved from reference TRBV3-1 and TRBJ1-5, is DTAVSQTPKYLVTQMGNDKSIKCEQNLGHDTMYWYKQDSKKFLKIMFSYNNKELIINETVPNRFSPKSPDKAHLNLHINSLELGDSAVYFCASSQGAGGNQPQHFGDGTRLSIL.

This clonotype was seen repeatedly, ten times or more. The chain couples TRBV5-1 to TRBJ2-7; D might be TRBD1 or TRBD2, each matching 5 bases. The CDR3 is 14 amino acids. CDR1 and CDR2 from the germline V gene are SGHRS and YFSETQ. V was cut by 3 bases and J by 3 bases, with 13 bases left in between. The CDR3 region is CASSSPGTNYEQYF. CDR3 DNA sequence: TGCGCCAGCAGCTCGCCCGGGACGAACTACGAGCAGTACTTC.

This clonotype was seen ten or more times. This rearrangement joins TRBV29-1 to TRBJ1-1, with 7 bases fitting TRBD1. This CDR3 comprises 12 residues. J gave up 11 bases and V 6 bases, and 12 bases lay outside the gene matches. Germline V CDR1 and CDR2: SQVTM, ANQGSEA. Written as DNA, the CDR3 is TGCAGCGTCAGACAGGGCCGGGAATTTGCTTTCTTT. Protein product: CSVRQGREFAFF. Looking up the rest from reference TRBV29-1 and TRBJ1-1 gives the full variable domain: SAVISQKPSRDICQRGTSLTIQCQVDSQVTMMFWYRQQPGQSLTLIATANQGSEATYESGFVIDKFPISRPNLTFSTLTVSNMSPEDSSIYLCSVRQGREFAFFGQGTRLTVV.

In this sample, this clonotype turned up many times. V and J are TRBV6-5 and TRBJ1-1, with D tentatively TRBD1 (5 bases). The ends were cut back, 0 bases at V and 4 bases at J, with 12 bases in the middle. CDR1 MNHEY and CDR2 SVGAGI come from the germline V gene. This CDR3 is built from 15 residues. The CDR3, as DNA: TGTGCCAGCAGTTACTCTCTCAGGGTTGGCACTGAAGCTTTCTTT. As protein: CASSYSLRVGTEAFF.

This clonotype occurred many times. V and J are TRBV28 and TRBJ2-7; D is possibly TRBD1 (6 bases). The CDR3 extends over 15 amino acids. From germline, CDR1 is MDHEN and CDR2 SYDVKM. Deletions cut 5 bases from V and 4 bases from J, with 18 bases between. The CDR3 spells CASSLGKQGGYEQYF. As DNA, the CDR3 is TGTGCCAGCAGTCTGGGGAAACAGGGTGGTTACGAGCAGTACTTC.

V gene TRBV28 combines with J gene TRBJ1-5; D not certain. Germline assignment: CDR1 MDHEN and CDR2 SYDVKM. The CDR3 consists of 15 residues. Between the trimmed V and J ends, which lost 6 bases and 1 base, there was a span of 13 bases. CDR3 region: CASSHGGVSNQPQHF. CDR3 DNA sequence: TGTGCCAGCAGCCACGGCGGGGTGAGCAATCAGCCCCAGCATTTT.

Only a few counts were recorded for this clonotype. This sequence joins TRBV30 and TRBJ2-1, with TRBD2 identical over 11 bases. V gave up 2 bases and J gave up 3 bases; unmatched junction bases: 9. CDR3 length: 17 residues. Germline V gives CDR1 GTSNPN, CDR2 SVGIG (reference sequence). CDR3 in amino acids: CAWSTYFTSGGYNEQFF. DNA for the CDR3: TGTGCCTGGAGTACATACTTTACTAGCGGGGGCTACAATGAGCAGTTCTTC.

The V gene is TRBV10-3, the J gene TRBJ2-3, with D perhaps TRBD1 or TRBD2 (6 bases each). The V gene's germline CDR1 is ENHRY and CDR2 SYGVKD. V gave up 2 bases and J gave up 2 bases, with 11 bases separating them. The CDR3 sequence is 15 residues long. The CDR3 loop is CAISEEGGLTDTQYF. In DNA form, the CDR3 reads TGTGCCATCAGTGAGGAAGGGGGGCTCACAGATACGCAGTATTTT.

In this sample, this clonotype turned up a few times. The gene calls are TRBV20-1 and TRBJ1-6, with D possibly matching TRBD1 (6 bases). In germline, CDR1 is DFQATT, CDR2 SNEGSKA (reference sequence). This CDR3 has 13 amino acids. Trimming cost V 1 base and J 8 bases, with 9 bases left between them. This CDR3 is CSARGTVDSPLHF. The CDR3 DNA reads TGCAGTGCTAGAGGGACAGTTGATTCACCCCTCCACTTT.

This clonotype was recorded many times. The rearrangement uses TRBV2 and TRBJ2-5; TRBD2 matches 11 bases. The V gene's germline CDR1 is SNHLY and CDR2 FYNNEI. V dropped 5 bases and J dropped 2; count of bases not matched to a gene: 13. The CDR3 has 18 residues. CDR3 bases: TGTGCCAGCAGTACACTTCTTGGGACTAGCGGAGCACAAGAGACCCAGTACTTC. Translated, it gives CASSTLLGTSGAQETQYF.

The chain uses TRBV27 and TRBJ1-1; D perhaps matches TRBD1 (6 bases). The CDR3 runs to 15 residues. Trimming shortened V by 6 bases and J by 0 bases, and 14 bases separated the two germline ends. Germline CDR1 reads MNHEY; CDR2 reads SMNVEV (reference sequence). CDR3 in amino acids: CASSPIAGVNTEAFF. CDR3 DNA: TGTGCCAGCAGCCCAATCGCAGGGGTGAACACTGAAGCTTTCTTT.

This chain links TRBV5-1 with TRBJ1-1, with D hard to call. The CDR3 loop spans 13 amino acids. Germline CDR1 and CDR2: SGHRS and YFSETQ. V lost 3 bases and J 3 bases, leaving 9 bases between the germline ends. CDR3 sequence reads: CASSSGSDTEAFF. The CDR3 coding sequence is TGCGCCAGCAGCTCCGGGTCGGACACTGAAGCTTTCTTT.

This clonotype was observed many times. CDR3 protein: CAISGRGAEQFF. The CDR3 bases are TGTGCCATCAGTGGAAGGGGTGCTGAGCAGTTCTTC. The chain is built from TRBV10-3 and TRBJ2-1; maybe TRBD1 (5 bases). V was trimmed by 4 bases and J by 9 bases, leaving 10 bases between them. The length of the CDR3 is 12 residues. The V gene's germline CDR1 is ENHRY and CDR2 SYGVKD.

In its sample, this clonotype was seen once. The chain employs TRBV4-1 and TRBJ2-3; 8 bases line up with TRBD1. Unmatched junction bases numbered 4, after V lost 0 bases and J lost 5 bases. The CDR3 totals 15 residues. Germline assignment: CDR1 MGHRA and CDR2 YSYEKL. In DNA form, the CDR3 reads TGCGCCAGCAGCCAAGACCGAGACAGGGGAGATACGCAGTATTTT. It translates to CASSQDRDRGDTQYF.

This clonotype appeared many times. This chain joins TRBV6-1 and TRBJ2-2, with 7 bases identical to TRBD1. Germline CDR1 is MNHNS and CDR2 is SASEGT. The CDR3 has 16 residues. Trimming cost V 5 bases and J 1 base; bases outside gene matches: 7. In DNA form, the CDR3 reads TGTGCCAGCAGTCCGAACAGGGGAATGAACACCGGGGAGCTGTTTTTT. As protein: CASSPNRGMNTGELFF.

This clonotype has a handful of counts. One end of the junction varies from germline; a read error may be responsible. The rearrangement links TRBV20-1 to TRBJ2-1, with 10 bases that match TRBD2. Germline values: CDR1 DFQATT, CDR2 SNEGSKA (reference sequence). CDR3 length: 15 amino acids. CDR3 bases: TGCGGTGCAGAGACGGCTAGCGGGAGAGGCAATGAGCAGTTCTTC. Its protein is CGAETASGRGNEQFF.

This clonotype was observed many times. The V call is TRBV20-1, the J call TRBJ2-7, with 9 bases aligning to TRBD2. The trim removed 1 base at V and 6 bases at J, leaving 22 bases unmatched. The CDR3 runs 19 residues. Germline V lookup: CDR1 DFQATT, CDR2 SNEGSKA (reference sequence). CDR3 sequence: CSARAIGLAGPHGVSEQYF. CDR3 nucleotide sequence: TGCAGTGCTAGAGCAATCGGGCTAGCGGGACCTCACGGGGTATCCGAGCAGTACTTC.

This clonotype was counted ten times or more. The rearrangement uses TRBV10-1 and TRBJ1-2; 8 bases line up with TRBD1. Germline CDR1 WNHNN, CDR2 SYGVQD (reference sequence). V lost 2 bases and J lost 2; bases outside the gene matches: 1. The CDR3 sequence is 14 residues long. Here the CDR3 reads CASSERTGNYGYTF. The CDR3 DNA is TGCGCCAGCAGTGAGAGGACAGGGAACTATGGCTACACCTTC.

With regard to this clonotype: A much more abundant neighbour one base away suggests this may be a read error. The CDR3 loop is CASSDSTGRHGYTF. CDR3 sequence (DNA): TGTGCCAGCAGCGACTCGACAGGGAGACATGGCTACACCTTC. This chain joins TRBV2 and TRBJ1-2, with 7 bases fitting TRBD1. V lost 6 bases and J lost 6; bases outside the gene matches: 10. CDR3 length: 14 residues. Germline V lookup: CDR1 SNHLY, CDR2 FYNNEI.

The rearrangement links TRBV28 to TRBJ1-4; 7 bases align to TRBD1. Germline V gene data show CDR1 as MDHEN and CDR2 as SYDVKM. The CDR3 contains 14 residues. The V and J ends lost 6 bases and 8 bases, in that order; junction bases with no gene match: 9. The CDR3 bases are TGTGCCAGCAGCCTGACAGGGTTGTGGGAAAAACTGTTTTTT. The encoded protein is CASSLTGLWEKLFF.

This clonotype was seen repeatedly, ten times or more. The V gene is TRBV4-1, the J gene TRBJ1-1; D is possibly TRBD1 (5 bases). The CDR3 has 14 residues. Germline V gene sequence: CDR1 MGHRA, CDR2 YSYEKL. The V end lost 4 bases, the J end lost 5 bases, and 14 bases lay between the germline ends. CDR3 amino acids: CASSPTAGLTEAFF. The CDR3 nucleotides read TGCGCCAGCAGCCCTACGGCAGGGCTGACTGAAGCTTTCTTT.

The chain couples TRBV29-1 to TRBJ2-7; D possibly corresponds to TRBD2 (6 bases). Trimming removed 0 bases from V and 2 bases from J, with 17 bases in between. From germline, CDR1 is SQVTM and CDR2 ANQGSEA. The CDR3 covers 16 residues. The CDR3 is CSVEEDNRGITYEQYF. The CDR3 nucleotides are TGCAGCGTTGAAGAAGATAATCGCGGGATAACCTACGAGCAGTACTTC.

This clonotype was seen many times. V gene TRBV11-1 combines with J gene TRBJ2-7, with D perhaps given as TRBD1 or TRBD2 (7 bases each). V was cut by 3 bases and J by 2 bases, with 11 bases left in between. This CDR3 has 14 residues. Looked up from germline, CDR1 is SGHAT and CDR2 is FQDESV (reference sequence). This CDR3 reads CASSFAGGAYEQYF. Written as DNA, the CDR3 is TGTGCCAGCAGCTTCGCAGGGGGGGCCTACGAGCAGTACTTC.

On this clonotype: No conserved phenylalanine or tryptophan ends this CDR3, so it is likely a read error. The chain carries TRBV6-1 and TRBJ2-2, with a possible D match to TRBD2 (5 bases). The CDR3 length is 13 residues. V lost 6 bases and J 8 bases, leaving 13 bases between the germline ends. Germline-derived CDR1 and CDR2 are MNHNS and SASEGT. The CDR3 sequence: CASRPLAAGELFL. In nucleotides, the CDR3 is TGTGCCAGCAGGCCCCTAGCTGCAGGGGAGCTGTTTCTT.